Presented here are 2 T cell receptor beta chains from one specimen sequenced in a study of cytomegalovirus exposure and HLA in healthy donors. PCR used 60 Vbeta primers and 13 Jbeta primers. Method: immunoSEQ multiplex PCR; TCRdb's copy keeps in-frame clones and lacks some. The table lists more than 95,000 clones, roughly 80% of them singletons. Sample: PBMCs. Source of these receptors: a man younger than 40 in good health and CMV-seronegative.

The chain carries TRBV5-1 and TRBJ2-5; D is possibly TRBD2 (6 bases). This CDR3 contains 15 residues. Trimming left V 2 bases short and J 5 bases short, with 16 bases between. Looked up from germline, CDR1 is SGHRS and CDR2 is YFSETQ. CDR3 loop: CASSLGAGSVETQYF. DNA of the CDR3: TGCGCCAGCAGCTTAGGGGCGGGATCGGTGGAGACCCAGTACTTC.

There are a few counts of this clone. V is TRBV10-3 and J is TRBJ1-1; 8 nucleotides match TRBD1. In germline, CDR1 is ENHRY, CDR2 SYGVKD. The V gene end was trimmed by 6 bases and the J gene end by 1 base; junction bases not matched to a gene: 7. The CDR3 has 15 residues. In DNA form, the CDR3 reads TGTGCCATCAGAGATAGACAGGGGTCGAACACTGAAGCTTTCTTT. It encodes CAIRDRQGSNTEAFF.